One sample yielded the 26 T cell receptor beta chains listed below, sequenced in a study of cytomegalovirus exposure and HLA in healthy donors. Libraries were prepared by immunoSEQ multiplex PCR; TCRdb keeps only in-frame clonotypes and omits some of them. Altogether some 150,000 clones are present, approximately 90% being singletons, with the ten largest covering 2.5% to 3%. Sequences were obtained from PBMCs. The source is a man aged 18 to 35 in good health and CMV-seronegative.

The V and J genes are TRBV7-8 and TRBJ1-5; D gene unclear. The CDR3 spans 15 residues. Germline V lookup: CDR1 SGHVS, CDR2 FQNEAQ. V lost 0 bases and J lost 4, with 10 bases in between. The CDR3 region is CASSLAYTPNQPQHF. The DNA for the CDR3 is TGTGCCAGCAGCTTAGCATATACACCTAATCAGCCCCAGCATTTT.

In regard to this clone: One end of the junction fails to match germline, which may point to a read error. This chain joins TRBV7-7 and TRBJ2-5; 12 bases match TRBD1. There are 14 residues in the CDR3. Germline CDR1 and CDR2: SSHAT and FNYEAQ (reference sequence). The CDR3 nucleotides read TGTGCTAGCAGCCCCGGGACAGGGGGCGAGACCCAGTACTTC. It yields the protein CASSPGTGGETQYF.

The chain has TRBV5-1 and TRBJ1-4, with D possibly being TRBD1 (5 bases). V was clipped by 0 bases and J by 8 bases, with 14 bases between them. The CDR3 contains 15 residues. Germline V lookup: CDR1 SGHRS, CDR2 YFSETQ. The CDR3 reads CASSLGSGGNEKLFF. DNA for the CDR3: TGCGCCAGCAGCTTGGGGAGCGGGGGTAACGAAAAACTGTTTTTT.

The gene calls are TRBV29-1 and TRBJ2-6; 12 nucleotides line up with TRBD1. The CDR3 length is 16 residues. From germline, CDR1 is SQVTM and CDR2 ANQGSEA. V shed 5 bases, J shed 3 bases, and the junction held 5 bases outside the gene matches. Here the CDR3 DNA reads TGCAGCGTTCCCCGGGACAGGGGGCTTGGGGCCAACGTCCTGACTTTC. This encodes CSVPRDRGLGANVLTF.

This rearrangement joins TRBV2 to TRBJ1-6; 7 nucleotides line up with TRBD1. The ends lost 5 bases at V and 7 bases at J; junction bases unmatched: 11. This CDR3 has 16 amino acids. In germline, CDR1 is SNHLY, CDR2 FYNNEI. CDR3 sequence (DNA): TGTGCCAGCAGTCCAAGTGACAGGGCGGGGAATTCACCCCTCCACTTT. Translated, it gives CASSPSDRAGNSPLHF.

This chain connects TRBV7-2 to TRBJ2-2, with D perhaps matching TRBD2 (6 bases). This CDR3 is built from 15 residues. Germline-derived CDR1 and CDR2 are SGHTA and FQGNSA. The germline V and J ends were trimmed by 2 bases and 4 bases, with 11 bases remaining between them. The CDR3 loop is CASSLSAGTTGELFF. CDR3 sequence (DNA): TGTGCCAGCAGCTTATCGGCGGGGACCACCGGGGAGCTGTTTTTT.

CDR3 in amino acids: CASRPGRTDTGELFF. The CDR3 DNA reads TGCGCCAGCAGACCAGGGAGGACGGACACCGGGGAGCTGTTTTTT. This sequence joins TRBV4-1 and TRBJ2-2, with D possibly TRBD2 on 6 matching bases. Per the germline V gene, CDR1 is MGHRA and CDR2 is YSYEKL. Trimming left V 6 bases short and J 3 bases short, with 14 bases between. The length of the CDR3 is 15 residues.

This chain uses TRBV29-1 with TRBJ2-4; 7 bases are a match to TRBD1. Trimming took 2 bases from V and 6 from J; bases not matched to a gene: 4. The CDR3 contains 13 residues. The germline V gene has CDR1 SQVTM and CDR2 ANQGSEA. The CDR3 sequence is CSVELGTVNIQYF. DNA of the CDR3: TGCAGCGTTGAATTGGGGACAGTAAACATTCAGTACTTC.

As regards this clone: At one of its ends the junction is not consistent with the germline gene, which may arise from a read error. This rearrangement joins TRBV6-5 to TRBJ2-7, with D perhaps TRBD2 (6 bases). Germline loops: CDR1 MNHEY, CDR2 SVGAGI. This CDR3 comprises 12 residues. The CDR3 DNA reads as TGTGCCAGCAGTTACTCCCGCGGGACGCCCCACTTC. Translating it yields CASSYSRGTPHF.

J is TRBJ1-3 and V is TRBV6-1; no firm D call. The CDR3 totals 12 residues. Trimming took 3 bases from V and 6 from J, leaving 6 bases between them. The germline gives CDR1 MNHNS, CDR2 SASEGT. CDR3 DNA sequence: TGTGCCAGCAGTGAGAGATCAAACACCATATATTTT. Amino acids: CASSERSNTIYF.

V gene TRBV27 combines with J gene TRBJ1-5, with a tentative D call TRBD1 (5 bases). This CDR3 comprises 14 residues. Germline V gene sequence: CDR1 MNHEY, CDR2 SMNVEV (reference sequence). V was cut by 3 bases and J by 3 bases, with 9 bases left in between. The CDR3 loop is CASSLVGDNQPQHF. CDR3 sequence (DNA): TGTGCCAGCAGTTTGGTAGGGGACAATCAGCCCCAGCATTTT.

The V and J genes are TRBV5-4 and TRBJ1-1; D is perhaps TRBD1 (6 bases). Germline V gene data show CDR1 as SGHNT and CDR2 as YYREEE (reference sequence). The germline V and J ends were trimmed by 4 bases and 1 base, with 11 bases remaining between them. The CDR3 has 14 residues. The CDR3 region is CASSLSTGNTEAFF. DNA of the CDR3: TGTGCCAGCAGCCTTTCGACAGGGAACACTGAAGCTTTCTTT.

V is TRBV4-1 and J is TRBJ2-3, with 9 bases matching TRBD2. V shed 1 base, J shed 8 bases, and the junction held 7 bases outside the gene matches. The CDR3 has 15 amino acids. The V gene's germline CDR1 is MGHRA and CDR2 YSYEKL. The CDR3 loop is CASSQASGGFGTQYF. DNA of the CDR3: TGCGCCAGCAGCCAAGCGAGCGGGGGGTTCGGTACGCAGTATTTT.

CDR3 in amino acids: CASSLEGARGNTIYF. The DNA for the CDR3 is TGTGCCAGCAGCTTAGAGGGGGCGAGGGGAAACACCATATATTTT. V gene TRBV11-2 combines with J gene TRBJ1-3; D possibly corresponds to TRBD1 (6 bases). This CDR3 comprises 15 residues. Germline V lookup: CDR1 SGHAT, CDR2 FQNNGV. V dropped 0 bases and J dropped 4 bases, with 10 bases sitting between them.

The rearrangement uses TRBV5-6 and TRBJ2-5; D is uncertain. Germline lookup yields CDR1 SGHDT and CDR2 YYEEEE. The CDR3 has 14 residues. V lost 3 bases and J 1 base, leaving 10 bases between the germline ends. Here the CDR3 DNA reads TGTGCCAGCAGCTACTTCTTTCTCCAAGAGACCCAGTACTTC. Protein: CASSYFFLQETQYF. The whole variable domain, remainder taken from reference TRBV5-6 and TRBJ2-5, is DAGVTQSPTHLIKTRGQQVTLRCSPKSGHDTVSWYQQALGQGPQFIFQYYEEEERQRGNFPDRFSGHQFPNYSSELNVNALLLGDSALYLCASSYFFLQETQYFGPGTRLLVL.

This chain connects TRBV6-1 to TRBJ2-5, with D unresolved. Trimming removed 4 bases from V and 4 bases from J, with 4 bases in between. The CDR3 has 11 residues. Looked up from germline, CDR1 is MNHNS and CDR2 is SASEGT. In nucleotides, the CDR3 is TGTGCCAGCAGTGTAGTAGAGACCCAGTACTTC. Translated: CASSVVETQYF.

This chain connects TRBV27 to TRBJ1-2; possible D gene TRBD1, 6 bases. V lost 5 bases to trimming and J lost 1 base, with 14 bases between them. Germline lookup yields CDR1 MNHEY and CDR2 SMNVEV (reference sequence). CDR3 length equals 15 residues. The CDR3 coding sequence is TGTGCCAGCAGTCCAGGACAGATAGTTAACTATGGCTACACCTTC. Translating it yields CASSPGQIVNYGYTF.

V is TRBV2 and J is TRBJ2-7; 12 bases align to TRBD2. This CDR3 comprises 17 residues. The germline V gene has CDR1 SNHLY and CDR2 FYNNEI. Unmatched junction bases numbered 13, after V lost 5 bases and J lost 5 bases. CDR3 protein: CASSPGTSGPPGDEQYV. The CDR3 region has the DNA TGTGCCAGCAGTCCCGGGACTAGCGGGCCGCCGGGTGACGAGCAGTACGTC.

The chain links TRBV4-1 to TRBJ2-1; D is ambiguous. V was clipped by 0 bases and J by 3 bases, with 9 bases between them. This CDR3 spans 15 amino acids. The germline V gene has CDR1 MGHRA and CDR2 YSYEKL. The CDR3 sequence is CASSQEITYYNEQFF. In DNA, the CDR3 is TGCGCCAGCAGCCAAGAGATAACCTACTACAATGAGCAGTTCTTC.

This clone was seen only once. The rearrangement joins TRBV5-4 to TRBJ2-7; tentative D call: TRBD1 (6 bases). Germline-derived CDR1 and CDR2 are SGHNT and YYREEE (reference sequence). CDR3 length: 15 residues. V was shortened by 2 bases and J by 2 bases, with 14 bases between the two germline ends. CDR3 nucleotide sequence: TGTGCCAGCAGCTTCAGTTTAGGGGGAACCTACGAGCAGTACTTC. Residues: CASSFSLGGTYEQYF.

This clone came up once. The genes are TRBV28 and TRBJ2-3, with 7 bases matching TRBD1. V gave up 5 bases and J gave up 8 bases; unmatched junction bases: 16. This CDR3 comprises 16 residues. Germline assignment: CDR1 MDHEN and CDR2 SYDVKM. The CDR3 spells CASSGGEQGTLVTQYF. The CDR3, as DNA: TGTGCCAGCAGTGGGGGTGAACAGGGGACGTTGGTTACGCAGTATTTT.

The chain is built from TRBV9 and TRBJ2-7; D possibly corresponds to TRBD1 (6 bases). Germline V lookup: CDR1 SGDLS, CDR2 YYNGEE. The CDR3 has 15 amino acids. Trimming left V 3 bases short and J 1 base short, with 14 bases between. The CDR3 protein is CASSDEGVPSYEQYF. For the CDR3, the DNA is TGTGCCAGCAGCGATGAGGGGGTACCGTCCTACGAGCAGTACTTC.

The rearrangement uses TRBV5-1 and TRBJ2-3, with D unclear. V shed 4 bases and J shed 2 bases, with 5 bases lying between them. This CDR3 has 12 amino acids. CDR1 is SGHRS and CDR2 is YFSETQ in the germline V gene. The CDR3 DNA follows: TGCGCCAGCAGCCCCTACACAGATACGCAGTATTTT. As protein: CASSPYTDTQYF.

CDR3 in amino acids: CASSNGQIAFF. The CDR3 nucleotides read TGCGCCAGCAGCAACGGACAAATAGCTTTCTTT. The J gene is TRBJ1-1, the V gene TRBV4-1, with D possibly TRBD1 on 5 matching bases. The V end lost 5 bases, the J end lost 10 bases, and 11 bases lay between the germline ends. The V gene's germline CDR1 is MGHRA and CDR2 YSYEKL. The CDR3 contains 11 residues.

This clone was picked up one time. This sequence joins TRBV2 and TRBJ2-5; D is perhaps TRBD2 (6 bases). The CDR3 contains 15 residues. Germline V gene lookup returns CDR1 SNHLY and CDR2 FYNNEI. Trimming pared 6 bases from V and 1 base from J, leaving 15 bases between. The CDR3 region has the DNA TGTGCCAGCAGGGGGCGGGGAGATCTCCAAGAGACCCAGTACTTC. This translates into CASRGRGDLQETQYF.

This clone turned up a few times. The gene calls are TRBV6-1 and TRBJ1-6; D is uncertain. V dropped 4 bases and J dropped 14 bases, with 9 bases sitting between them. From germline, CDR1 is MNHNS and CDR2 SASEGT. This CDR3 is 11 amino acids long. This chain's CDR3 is CASSADFALHF. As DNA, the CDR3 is TGTGCCAGCAGTGCGGACTTCGCCCTCCACTTT.